The TCR beta chain described here comes from a study of CD8 T cells in Susac syndrome (dated by TCRdb to about 2019). For context, the study as a whole: Among the sequenced Susac syndrome patients, 5 or 6 had clinically active disease and roughly eight were in clinical remission. At blood withdrawal, Susac syndrome patients were therapy-naive, treated with corticosteroids (with IVIg additionally given to some), or treated with IVIg alone. CD8+ T cell repertoire clonality was compared between about a dozen healthy donors, about 14 Susac syndrome patients and approximately 15 multiple sclerosis patients. Repertoire sequencing was used to test whether CD8+ T cell activation and differentiation in Susac syndrome was antigen driven.

What the research found in general, with its limitations: CD8+ repertoires in Susac syndrome showed clonal expansion, which was highest in CD8+ TEMRA cells and was greater in clinically active patients than in remitting patients. In the total CD8+ and CD8+ TEMRA repertoires, more than 15 and five Susac-specific public clones, respectively, were identified. The TCR sequencing and HLA analysis was acknowledged to have included a relatively small number of individuals.

Details on this clonotype: It lacks a known antigen. No per-base quality is available; no much larger clone lies one base away.

RNA was extracted using the RNeasy kit, and about 0.5 to 1 microgram was reverse transcribed with random hexamers. The immunoSEQ multiplex PCR assay, which covers 54 Vbeta and 13 Jbeta segments, was used to amplify TCR beta CDR3 regions. PCR amplification bias was corrected using a synthetic template baseline for primer optimization and computational correction. The study's processing was this. Reads were annotated to V, D and J genes according to IMGT and were analyzed with immunoSEQ Analyzer, with only productive sequences retained. Clonality was calculated as one minus the Shannon entropy normalized by log2 of the number of productive unique sequences. For each patient and control, public and private clones were evaluated within the 100 most prevalent clones. A clone was defined as Susac-specific if it was absent from the healthy and MS cohorts, from some 1,100 published viral clones and from other ImmuneACCESS disease sequences. The public reads were reprocessed in TCRdb via fastp at Q25 and MiXCR, keeping in-frame beta chains. Every CDR3 protein is listed once, alongside the most common genes and DNA of its rows. In this record, the V and J calls reflect TCRdb's handling and not the investigators' own analysis. For this sample there are about 130,000 distinct CDR3 sequences; approximately 95% appear just once. The top ten hold around 0.2% of the sample.

CDR1 and CDR2 were assigned from the germline V gene as SQVTM and ANQGSEA. From its cysteine to its phenylalanine, the CDR3 spans 13 amino acids. Only the CDR3 portion is preserved as DNA: 39 bases, with reading frame beginning at the first base. Germline trimming: 7 bases from V, 6 bases from J; junction bases outside gene matches: 7. High-throughput TCR beta sequencing profiled peripheral blood CD8+ and CD4+ T cells from healthy donors, Susac syndrome patients and multiple sclerosis patients. The Susac syndrome patients fulfilled recently defined diagnostic criteria for either definite or probable disease. Bulk CD8+ and CD4+ T cells were purified magnetically by negative isolation, whereas CD8+ TEMRA cells were enriched by FACS. Blood was collected in EDTA tubes and processed within 24 hours, with PBMCs isolated through density gradient centrifugation. PBMCs intended for TCR sequencing were frozen in liquid nitrogen and were later thawed in a 37 degrees C water bath. The sorted or isolated CD4+, CD8+ and CD8+ TEMRA cells had a purity of 90% or higher.

The source material was CD8+ T cells from PBMCs. The chain is made from TRBV29-1 and TRBJ1-4, and TRBD1 aligns with 8 junction nucleotides. The receptor comes from a human donor with Susac syndrome. The DNA is as follows: TGCAGCGCATCGACAGGGGATTATGAAAAACTGTTTTTT. This is translated as CSASTGDYEKLFF.